A single TCR beta chain is shown here with its context. This record comes from a study of cytomegalovirus exposure and HLA in healthy donors. Unrecorded immune exposures were likely, despite nominal health at sampling. The CDR3 extends over 15 amino acids. Germline loops: CDR1 MNHNS, CDR2 SASEGT. V lost 7 bases and J lost 7; bases outside the gene matches: 11. The PCR had 60 Vbeta and 13 Jbeta primers. As handled by the study authors: Among the unique TCR beta chains that a later analysis counted, roughly 80 million in all, 9.5 million to 11 million were shared. Using immunoSEQ multiplex PCR, the repertoire was profiled, and TCRdb retains in-frame clones only, with some absent. V and J calls and clone size are copied from that table; D and trimming were computed from the DNA. The sample includes just under 95,000 clones, 81% of them seen just once.

This receptor was taken from a girl aged 2-10 years in good health and CMV-seropositive. The rearrangement joins TRBV6-1 to TRBJ1-5; the match to TRBD1 covers 9 bases. The sample was PBMCs. This CDR3 reads CASTRKGQGNQPQHF. CDR3 nucleotides: TGTGCCAGCACCAGGAAGGGACAGGGAAACCAGCCCCAGCATTTT.